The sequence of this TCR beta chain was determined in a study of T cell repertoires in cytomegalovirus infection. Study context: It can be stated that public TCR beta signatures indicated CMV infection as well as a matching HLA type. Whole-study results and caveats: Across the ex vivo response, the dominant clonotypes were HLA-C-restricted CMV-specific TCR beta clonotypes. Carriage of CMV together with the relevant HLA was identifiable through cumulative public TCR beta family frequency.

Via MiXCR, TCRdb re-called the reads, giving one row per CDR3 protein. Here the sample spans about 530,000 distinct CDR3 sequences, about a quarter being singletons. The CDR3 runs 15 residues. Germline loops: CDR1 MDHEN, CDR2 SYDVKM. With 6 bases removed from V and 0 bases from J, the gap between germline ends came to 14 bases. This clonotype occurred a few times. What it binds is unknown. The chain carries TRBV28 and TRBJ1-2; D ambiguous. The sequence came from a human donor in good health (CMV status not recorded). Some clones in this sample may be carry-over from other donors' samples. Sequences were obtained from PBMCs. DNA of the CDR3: TGTGCCAGCAGCCCTCCCCGGACGGCTAACTATGGCTACACCTTC. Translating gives CASSPPRTANYGYTF.